This T cell receptor beta chain originates from a study of regulatory T cells in long-lasting Graves disease. General study findings and limits: Preferential use of TRBV28, TRBJ1-2 and TRBJ2-5 was seen in persistent disease.

Indicated time point: newly diagnosed GD, antithyroid drugs for less than 3 months. PBMCs provided the RNA from which the TCR library was made. As a group, patients came from one endocrinology department in Xi'an, China. A peripheral blood sample, roughly 9.8 milliliters in volume, was drawn into EDTA tubes. Turning to this clonotype: Its specificity is unknown.

The authors built TCR beta libraries using iRepertoire HTBI primers and Arm-PCR of CDR3 regions. TCRdb reprocessed the multiplex PCR reads with MiXCR, giving one entry per CDR3 protein. The table lists about 530,000 distinct CDR3 sequences, 16% of them singletons. The CDR3 runs 17 residues. Per the germline V gene, CDR1 is MDHEN and CDR2 is SYDVKM. Trimming removed 6 bases from V and 0 bases from J; junction bases left unmatched: 10. This sample also appeared in a second study, on T cells in Graves' hyperthyroidism and ophthalmopathy.

Specimen: peripheral blood mononuclear cells (PBMCs), collected at new diagnosis, from a patient treated with antithyroid drugs. The chain employs TRBV28 and TRBJ1-4; 7 bases match TRBD1. The source of this sequence is a woman aged 40-65 years with Graves disease. The DNA for the CDR3 is TGTGCCAGCAGCGTAGGGGGCGTGAGTCCAACTAATGAAAAACTGTTTTTT. It is translated as CASSVGGVSPTNEKLFF.